One sample yielded the 14 T cell receptor beta chains listed below, sequenced in a study of T cell repertoires in cytomegalovirus infection. Their antigens are not known. TCRdb re-called the reads with MiXCR, one entry per CDR3 protein. Found here are some 320,000 distinct CDR3 sequences, roughly 29% of them singletons; the top ten hold around 18%. The source was cultured PBMCs, collected from culture after CMV antigen stimulation. The receptor source for this set is a human donor in good health (CMV status not recorded). Some clones in this sample may be carry-over from other donors' samples.

This rearrangement joins TRBV6-5 to TRBJ1-1; D gene uncertain. The germline V and J ends were trimmed by 0 bases and 3 bases, with 8 bases remaining between them. CDR1 and CDR2 (germline): MNHEY, SVGAGI. This CDR3 spans 14 amino acids. CDR3 DNA: TGTGCCAGCAGTTACTCGTATAGGGACACTGAAGCTTTCTTT. It codes for CASSYSYRDTEAFF.

This clonotype showed up many times. The CDR3 region has the DNA TGCGCCAGCAGCCGGAGGGGGGAGTACAATGAGCAGTTCTTC. As protein: CASSRRGEYNEQFF. V is TRBV5-1 and J is TRBJ2-1; TRBD1 or TRBD2 may be the D gene (6 bases each). Between the trimmed V and J ends, which lost 4 bases and 4 bases, there was a span of 12 bases. Germline lookup yields CDR1 SGHRS and CDR2 YFSETQ. The CDR3 has 14 amino acids.

This clonotype was recorded a few times. The chain carries TRBV27 and TRBJ1-1; D remains ambiguous. Germline V gives CDR1 MNHEY, CDR2 SMNVEV (reference sequence). The CDR3 runs to 16 residues. Trimming took 3 bases from V and 1 from J, leaving 15 bases between them. CDR3 DNA sequence: TGTGCCAGCAGTTTCATTGCCCAACATAGGAACACTGAAGCTTTCTTT. Translation: CASSFIAQHRNTEAFF.

The V and J genes are TRBV29-1 and TRBJ1-5; 8 bases line up with TRBD1. The trim removed 6 bases at V and 2 bases at J, leaving 6 bases unmatched. CDR1 is SQVTM, CDR2 ANQGSEA, per germline. CDR3 length: 14 amino acids. CDR3 DNA sequence: TGCAGCGTCATAGGACAGGGCGGCAATCAGCCCCAGCATTTT. It yields the protein CSVIGQGGNQPQHF. Full variable domain (missing parts from reference TRBV29-1 and TRBJ1-5): SAVISQKPSRDICQRGTSLTIQCQVDSQVTMMFWYRQQPGQSLTLIATANQGSEATYESGFVIDKFPISRPNLTFSTLTVSNMSPEDSSIYLCSVIGQGGNQPQHFGDGTRLSIL.

J is TRBJ2-7 and V is TRBV14; the match to TRBD1 covers 8 bases. Trimming cost V 4 bases and J 4 bases; bases outside gene matches: 9. The length of the CDR3 is 15 residues. Germline-derived CDR1 and CDR2 are SGHDN and FVKESK. The CDR3 reads CASSPQGQDGYEQYF. For the CDR3, the DNA is TGTGCCAGCAGCCCGCAGGGACAGGATGGTTACGAGCAGTACTTC.

J is TRBJ2-7 and V is TRBV10-3, with unresolved D. CDR3 length: 15 residues. V was trimmed by 1 base and J by 0 bases, leaving 10 bases between them. The V gene's germline CDR1 is ENHRY and CDR2 SYGVKD. CDR3 loop: CAISEWADNSYEQYF. The CDR3 nucleotides are TGTGCCATCAGTGAGTGGGCAGACAACTCCTACGAGCAGTACTTC.

This chain uses TRBV6-1 with TRBJ2-7; 9 positions match TRBD1. Per germline, CDR1 MNHNS and CDR2 SASEGT. The CDR3 sequence is 14 residues long. V shed 4 bases, J shed 5 bases, and the junction held 6 bases outside the gene matches. The CDR3 protein is CASSGGTGMNEQYF. CDR3 DNA sequence: TGTGCCAGCAGTGGCGGGACAGGGATGAACGAGCAGTACTTC.

With respect to this clonotype: A read error may be the cause here, since a much bigger clone is one base away. The chain has TRBV7-8 and TRBJ2-5, with TRBD2 matching over 7 bases. Germline values: CDR1 SGHVS, CDR2 FQNEAQ. The CDR3 is made up of 14 amino acids. CDR3 nucleotides: TGTGCCAGCAGCTTAGCATGGACTAGAGAGACCCAGTGCTTC. Encoded protein: CASSLAWTRETQCF.

V and J are TRBV7-2 and TRBJ1-1; perhaps TRBD1 as D (5 bases). This CDR3 comprises 15 residues. Germline V lookup: CDR1 SGHTA, CDR2 FQGNSA. The ends were cut back, 5 bases at V and 6 bases at J, with 19 bases in the middle. The CDR3 loop is CASSPSGGVSSEAFF. Here the CDR3 DNA reads TGTGCCAGCAGCCCCTCGGGGGGGGTGTCCTCTGAAGCTTTCTTT.

The chain has TRBV12-3 or TRBV12-4 and TRBJ2-1; D gene uncertain. This CDR3 is built from 13 residues. V gave up 6 bases and J gave up 9 bases, with 15 bases separating them. DNA of the CDR3: TGTGCCAGCAGCTCGGACCGGCTTCGTGAGCAGTTCTTC. Translated, it gives CASSSDRLREQFF.

The chain has TRBV28 and TRBJ2-1; D might be TRBD2 (5 bases). The CDR3 has 15 amino acids. Trimming removed 6 bases at V and 7 bases at J, with 19 bases between. CDR1 and CDR2 from the germline V gene are MDHEN and SYDVKM. CDR3 bases: TGTGCCAGCAGCCCCCCAAGCGGTAGTTCAAATGAGCAGTTCTTC. This gives the protein CASSPPSGSSNEQFF.

This clonotype was seen a few times. The chain carries TRBV7-2 and TRBJ1-1, with 8 positions matching TRBD1. The CDR3 runs to 15 residues. Germline V gene data show CDR1 as SGHTA and CDR2 as FQGNSA. The ends lost 1 base at V and 7 bases at J; junction bases unmatched: 8. This chain's CDR3 is CASSLVAGGSGEAFF. The CDR3 region has the DNA TGTGCCAGCAGCTTAGTTGCAGGGGGCTCGGGTGAAGCTTTCTTT.

The chain links TRBV11-2 to TRBJ1-6; weak D call: TRBD1 (6 bases). The V end lost 5 bases, the J end lost 7 bases, and 18 bases lay between the germline ends. CDR3 length: 16 residues. Germline CDR1 and CDR2: SGHAT and FQNNGV. The CDR3 coding sequence is TGTGCCAGCAGCCAGGGGTTATGGCAGGGGAATTCACCCCTCCACTTT. Its translation: CASSQGLWQGNSPLHF.

V usage is TRBV19 and J usage is TRBJ1-3; D uncertain. This CDR3 spans 16 amino acids. CDR1 is LNHDA and CDR2 is SQIVND in the germline V gene (reference sequence). The germline V and J ends were trimmed by 5 bases and 0 bases, with 14 bases remaining between them. This CDR3 reads CASSAQRFNSGNTIYF. CDR3 nucleotides: TGTGCCAGTAGTGCCCAACGGTTCAACTCTGGAAACACCATATATTTT.